These T cell receptor beta chains were read from a single sample in a study of cytomegalovirus exposure and HLA in healthy donors. TCRdb's table, derived via immunoSEQ multiplex PCR, lists solely in-frame clones and lacks some. The data hold about 64,000 clones, with approximately 78% observed a single time. Input material: PBMCs. The receptors were sampled from a man between 18 and 29 years old in good health and CMV-seropositive. The CDR3 runs from the conserved cysteine through the conserved F or W. Clone size appears in some rows only: once, few, many, or a class for an expanded clone.

CASTRTGRPNTEAFF	TRBJ1-1	TRBV10-2	.	15
CASSKGQPNYGYTF	TRBJ1-2	TRBV6-5	.	14
CAWSVLGRVGTEAFF	TRBJ1-1	TRBV30	.	15
CASSSGTSYEQYF	TRBJ2-7	TRBV5-4	.	13
CASSVFSGGEQYF	TRBJ2-7	TRBV9	.	13
CSVSWGDNQPQHF	TRBJ1-5	TRBV29-1	.	13
CASSAEPTDTQYF	TRBJ2-3	TRBV9	.	13
CASRPSTSDEQFF	TRBJ2-1	TRBV6-5	.	13
CASSSEPSGSYNEQFF	TRBJ2-1	TRBV5-6	few	16
CASSLARLALNTGELFF	TRBJ2-2	TRBV7-2	.	17
CASSSGGTNTEAFF	TRBJ1-1	TRBV11-3	.	14
CASSEGGDSTEAFF	TRBJ1-1	TRBV6-4	.	14
CASSDSGGLYGYTF	TRBJ1-2	TRBV9	.	14